A single sample gave rise to the 15 T cell receptor beta chains below, sequenced in a study of T cell repertoires in cytomegalovirus infection. MiXCR was run by TCRdb on the reads, yielding one entry per CDR3 protein. This table holds about 490,000 distinct CDR3 sequences, 26% found once. Sequenced input: PBMCs. These receptors all come from a human donor in good health (CMV status not recorded). Some clones in this sample may be carry-over from other donors' samples.

This clonotype came up a few times. This rearrangement joins TRBV14 to TRBJ1-1; TRBD1 aligns across 7 bases. The germline V gene has CDR1 SGHDN and CDR2 FVKESK. This CDR3 is 13 amino acids long. With V trimmed by 6 bases and J by 5 bases, 6 bases remained unmatched. CDR3 amino acids: CASRQTGTTEAFF. The DNA of the CDR3 is TGTGCCAGCAGACAGACAGGGACGACTGAAGCTTTCTTT. Full variable domain (remainder filled in from reference TRBV14 and TRBJ1-1): EAGVTQFPSHSVIEKGQTVTLRCDPISGHDNLYWYRRVMGKEIKFLLHFVKESKQDESGMPNNRFLAERTGGTYSTLKVQPAELEDSGVYFCASRQTGTTEAFFGQGTRLTVV.

The chain employs TRBV18 and TRBJ2-7; D is undetermined. V lost 5 bases and J lost 1, with 12 bases in between. The CDR3 sequence is 14 residues long. Germline CDR1 and CDR2: KGHSH and LQKENI. DNA of the CDR3: TGTGCCAGCTCAGGTTCGACCAGATCCTACGAGCAGTACGTC. Its translation: CASSGSTRSYEQYV.

The rearrangement joins TRBV10-3 to TRBJ2-7, with 11 positions matching TRBD2. The germline gives CDR1 ENHRY, CDR2 SYGVKD. The CDR3 runs to 13 residues. V lost 10 bases and J lost 7; bases outside the gene matches: 9. The CDR3: CATATSGAREQYV. As DNA, the CDR3 is TGTGCCACCGCGACTAGCGGGGCGAGGGAGCAGTACGTC.

This clonotype was counted a few times. This rearrangement joins TRBV11-2 to TRBJ2-7; perhaps D is TRBD1 or TRBD2 (7 bases each). V lost 5 bases, J lost 0 bases, and 26 bases lay in between. CDR3 length equals 19 residues. Germline V gene data show CDR1 as SGHAT and CDR2 as FQNNGV. Written as DNA, the CDR3 is TGTGCCAGCAGCCCCCGACAGGGCTACAGCGGGGACAGCTCCTACGAGCAGTACTTC. It yields the protein CASSPRQGYSGDSSYEQYF.

The table lists this clonotype with a few counts. This chain links TRBV28 with TRBJ2-3; 8 bases are a match to TRBD2. Trimming at V came to 11 bases and at J to 2 bases, leaving 3 bases not matched to a gene. Germline V gene sequence: CDR1 MDHEN, CDR2 SYDVKM. The CDR3 length is 12 residues. CDR3 loop: CALGGVTDTQYF. CDR3 sequence (DNA): TGTGCCCTCGGGGGGGTCACAGATACGCAGTATTTT. Drawing the rest from reference TRBV28 and TRBJ2-3, the complete variable domain is DVKVTQSSRYLVKRTGEKVFLECVQDMDHENMFWYRQDPGLGLRLIYFSYDVKMKEKGDIPEGYSVSREKKERFSLILESASTNQTSMYLCALGGVTDTQYFGPGTRLTVL.

This chain uses TRBV27 with TRBJ2-1, with D possibly TRBD2 on 6 matching bases. The CDR3 is made up of 14 amino acids. Trimming shortened V by 2 bases and J by 3 bases, and 8 bases separated the two germline ends. Looked up from germline, CDR1 is MNHEY and CDR2 is SMNVEV (reference sequence). CDR3 loop: CASSLGLNYNEQFF. The CDR3 DNA sequence: TGTGCCAGCAGTTTAGGACTAAACTACAATGAGCAGTTCTTC.

This chain links TRBV4-1 with TRBJ1-2; D is unclear. The V and J ends lost 6 bases and 7 bases respectively, with 18 bases between them. Germline V CDR1 and CDR2: MGHRA, YSYEKL. This CDR3 has 14 amino acids. CDR3 in amino acids: CASSPQLSPRGYTF. The CDR3 coding sequence is TGCGCCAGCAGTCCCCAGCTGTCGCCCCGTGGCTACACCTTC.

The rearrangement joins TRBV19 to TRBJ1-5, with TRBD1 matching over 7 bases. J lost 3 bases, V lost 6 bases, and 8 bases had no gene match. CDR3 length equals 15 residues. Germline CDR1 LNHDA, CDR2 SQIVND (reference sequence). CDR3 coding DNA: TGTGCCAGTAGCGCGGCCGGGACAGTCAATCAGCCCCAGCATTTT. Protein product: CASSAAGTVNQPQHF.

At least ten counts were recorded for this clonotype. The chain employs TRBV7-2 and TRBJ1-1; 12 nucleotides line up with TRBD1. Trimming removed 0 bases from V and 2 bases from J; junction bases left unmatched: 1. The CDR3 has 16 residues. In germline, CDR1 is SGHTA, CDR2 FQGNSA. As DNA, the CDR3 is TGTGCCAGCAGCTTAGCGGGGACAGGGGGCAACACTGAAGCTTTCTTT. As protein: CASSLAGTGGNTEAFF.

The chain links TRBV18 to TRBJ2-5; the D gene is possibly TRBD2 (6 bases). Germline CDR1 and CDR2: KGHSH and LQKENI. CDR3 size: 14 residues. Trimming pared 4 bases from V and 2 bases from J, leaving 11 bases between. In DNA form, the CDR3 reads TGTGCCAGCTCACAGGGCGGGGCACAAGAGACCCAGTACTTC. This codes for CASSQGGAQETQYF.

This clonotype was recorded at least ten times. The chain carries TRBV7-2 and TRBJ1-5, with D perhaps matching TRBD1 (6 bases). Germline values: CDR1 SGHTA, CDR2 FQGNSA. The CDR3 consists of 15 residues. Deletions cut 7 bases from V and 2 bases from J, with 15 bases between. CDR3 protein: CASTLGGERNQPQHF. The DNA of the CDR3 is TGTGCCAGCACCCTTGGGGGCGAACGCAATCAGCCCCAGCATTTT.

J is TRBJ1-1 and V is TRBV7-9, with no clear D. Germline V gene lookup returns CDR1 SEHNR and CDR2 FQNEAQ (reference sequence). V lost 1 base and J 4 bases, leaving 7 bases between the germline ends. The CDR3 loop spans 13 amino acids. DNA of the CDR3: TGTGCCAGCAGCTTAGAACCTGGCACTGAAGCTTTCTTT. Its protein is CASSLEPGTEAFF.

This clonotype was detected only a few times. The V gene is TRBV7-4, the J gene TRBJ2-5; D call uncertain. The CDR3 totals 16 residues. Germline V gives CDR1 SGHVT, CDR2 SQSDAQ. Trimming pared 5 bases from V and 2 bases from J, leaving 18 bases between. As DNA, the CDR3 is TGTGCCAGCAGCCCGCCCAGAAAGAATTCTCAAGAGACCCAGTACTTC. Translated: CASSPPRKNSQETQYF.

This rearrangement joins TRBV7-9 to TRBJ2-5; no clear D. Germline CDR1 and CDR2: SEHNR and FQNEAQ (reference sequence). Deletions cut 5 bases from V and 1 base from J, with 5 bases between. The CDR3 covers 12 residues. The CDR3 DNA is TGTGCCAGCAGCCCCCCCCAAGAGACCCAGTACTTC. Its protein product is CASSPPQETQYF.

In this sample, this clonotype turned up a few times. This chain joins TRBV6-2 or TRBV6-3 and TRBJ2-7; D may be TRBD2 (6 bases). Trimming cost V 5 bases and J 2 bases, with 10 bases left between them. Germline CDR1 MNHEY, CDR2 SVGEGT. This CDR3 is built from 13 residues. The CDR3 sequence is CASSTGATYEQYV. CDR3 coding DNA: TGTGCCAGCAGTACGGGAGCAACCTACGAGCAGTACGTC.